This T cell receptor beta chain comes out of a study of T cell changes during pregnancy in multiple sclerosis. The data were produced by immunoSEQ multiplex PCR, yet TCRdb's version contains in-frame clones alone and is incomplete. The data contain tens of thousands of clones, just under 95% of them singletons. There are 15 residues in the CDR3. V lost 4 bases and J lost 6; bases outside the gene matches: 7. Germline CDR1 SGHNT, CDR2 YYREEE (reference sequence). The starting material was peripheral blood, obtained in the third trimester of pregnancy. The chain carries TRBV5-4 and TRBJ1-6; 7 bases agree with TRBD1. The TCR was taken from a female donor with multiple sclerosis, enrolled in a pregnancy study. The CDR3 nucleotides are TGTGCCAGCAGCATTCGACAGGGTTCTAATTCACCCCTCCACTTT. Translated, it gives CASSIRQGSNSPLHF. The full variable domain, rest sourced from reference TRBV5-4 and TRBJ1-6, is ETGVTQSPTHLIKTRGQQVTLRCSSQSGHNTVSWYQQALGQGPQFIFQYYREEENGRGNFPPRFSGLQFPNYSSELNVNALELDDSALYLCASSIRQGSNSPLHFGNGTRLTVT.